This TCR beta chain came from a study of T cell repertoires in aging, cancer and after chemotherapy. Study-wide findings and caveats: The repertoire data cannot show anything about immunological memory following chemotherapy.

Multiplex touch-down PCR with TRB-A/B primers amplified rearranged V-D-J TRB sequences. TCRdb re-called the multiplex PCR reads with MiXCR, one entry per CDR3 protein. The sample shows several thousand distinct CDR3 sequences, around 29% of them seen only once. Germline V lookup: CDR1 SGHDT, CDR2 YYEEEE. CDR3 size: 15 residues. After removal of 4 bases from V and 4 bases from J, the junction contained 6 bases not matched to a gene. Points on this clonotype: Its target is not known.

TCR beta rearrangements were amplified from peripheral blood genomic DNA. The specimen sequenced was blood. The sequence came from a human donor with a blood cancer. The donor label of this sample is uncertain. The chain uses TRBV5-6 and TRBJ1-2; 11 nucleotides match TRBD1. The CDR3: CASSRGQGVVYGYTF. As DNA, the CDR3 is TGTGCCAGCAGCAGGGGACAGGGGGTCGTCTATGGCTACACCTTC. The whole variable domain, filled in from reference TRBV5-6 and TRBJ1-2, reads DAGVTQSPTHLIKTRGQQVTLRCSPKSGHDTVSWYQQALGQGPQFIFQYYEEEERQRGNFPDRFSGHQFPNYSSELNVNALLLGDSALYLCASSRGQGVVYGYTFGSGTRLTVV.